These 9 T cell receptor beta chains originate from one sample sequenced in a study of T cells expressing NK-cell markers. TCRdb derives one entry per CDR3 protein from the 5' RACE reads, leaving out DNA. The table for this sample gives about 260,000 distinct CDR3 sequences. Material for sequencing was blood T cells: a sorted CD56 or NKG2C T cell subset, CD4+ or CD8+ T cells, or bulk PBMC T cells (not recorded which). These receptors originate from a woman between 18 and 70 years old in good health.

CDR3 loop: CASTSNGQVNTEAFF. This chain links TRBV2 with TRBJ1-1; the D call from TCRdb, TRBD1, cannot be confirmed without DNA. Per the germline V gene, CDR1 is SNHLY and CDR2 is FYNNEI. This CDR3 has 15 residues.

The chain uses TRBV7-2 and TRBJ2-2; TCRdb gives TRBD2 as the D gene, but with no DNA this cannot be confirmed. Germline V lookup: CDR1 SGHTA, CDR2 FQGNSA. The CDR3 contains 15 residues. The chain's CDR3 is CASSTTSGVSGELFF.

The chain has TRBV20-1 and TRBJ2-1; absent DNA, TCRdb's TRBD2 call cannot be checked. This CDR3 is built from 14 residues. Germline CDR1 is DFQATT and CDR2 is SNEGSKA (reference sequence). Here the CDR3 reads CSARVQEGPGEQFF.

J is TRBJ2-5 and V is TRBV6-5. Per the germline V gene, CDR1 is MNHEY and CDR2 is SVGAGI. The CDR3 is made up of 14 amino acids. This chain's CDR3 is CASSYYGVQETQYF.

CDR3 sequence: CASSRPSGTGNNEQFF. The chain carries TRBV12-3 or TRBV12-4 and TRBJ2-1; TCRdb names TRBD1, which stays unverified in the absence of DNA. The length of the CDR3 is 16 residues.

The chain couples TRBV19 to TRBJ2-1; TCRdb's D call, TRBD1, is unchecked because there is no DNA. The V gene's germline CDR1 is LNHDA and CDR2 SQIVND (reference sequence). CDR3 size: 15 residues. CDR3: CASSVRGRGSNEQFF.

The CDR3 loop reads CASSELAGGLNEQFF. V gene TRBV28 combines with J gene TRBJ2-1; TCRdb indicates TRBD2, and absent DNA this call remains unverified. CDR1 is MDHEN, CDR2 SYDVKM, per germline. The CDR3 totals 15 residues.

The J gene is TRBJ2-1, the V gene TRBV6-5; TCRdb outputs TRBD1, but without DNA this stays unchecked. The CDR3 has 17 amino acids. Germline V gene data show CDR1 as MNHEY and CDR2 as SVGAGI. This CDR3 reads CASSSPPGGGSYNEQFF.

The chain joins TRBV4-1 to TRBJ2-2; TCRdb outputs TRBD1, but without DNA this stays unchecked. The CDR3 extends over 16 amino acids. Germline CDR1 is MGHRA and CDR2 is YSYEKL. CDR3 region: CASSQAVRVVAGELFF.